Below are 8 T cell receptor beta chains sequenced from a single sample in a study of spatial heterogeneity in lung cancer. Specified time point: sample taken at primary tumor resection. The study sequenced unsorted whole RNA from tumor, nontumor lung or frozen PBMC. Each CDR3 protein is one row after TCRdb ran MiXCR on the 5' RACE reads. The sample consists of some 22,000 distinct CDR3 sequences, 4% to 5% of them appearing once. The material was PBMCs, obtained at surgery. Source of these receptors: a male donor with early-stage non-small cell lung cancer.

Regarding this clonotype: As the CDR3 is not closed by the conserved phenylalanine or tryptophan, this likely results from a read error. V gene TRBV7-9 combines with J gene TRBJ1-3; D ambiguous. Trimming took 3 bases from V and 1 from J, leaving 1 base between them. Per the germline V gene, CDR1 is SEHNR and CDR2 is FQNEAQ (reference sequence). The CDR3 loop spans 12 amino acids. CDR3 coding DNA: TGTGCCAGCAGCTTTTCTGGAAACACCATATATCTT. Amino acids: CASSFSGNTIYL.

This clonotype was recorded a few times. This chain links TRBV27 with TRBJ2-3; 7 positions match TRBD1. The CDR3 sequence is 14 residues long. Germline-derived CDR1 and CDR2 are MNHEY and SMNVEV (reference sequence). The junction had 8 bases not matched to a gene; V was cut back by 5 bases and J by 6 bases. The CDR3 region has the DNA TGTGCCAGCAGTCAACGGACAGGCCTCGATACGCAGTATTTT. Amino acids: CASSQRTGLDTQYF.

This clonotype showed up many times. This chain connects TRBV5-6 to TRBJ2-7; no definite D call. V dropped 3 bases and J dropped 4 bases, with 8 bases sitting between them. The CDR3 consists of 12 residues. From germline, CDR1 is SGHDT and CDR2 YYEEEE. The CDR3 is CASSSQYYEQYF. DNA of the CDR3: TGTGCCAGCAGCTCACAGTATTACGAGCAGTACTTC.

This clonotype was counted at least ten times. The chain recombines TRBV5-1 with TRBJ2-2; the D gene is possibly TRBD1 (6 bases). The V end lost 5 bases, the J end lost 4 bases, and 24 bases lay between the germline ends. The V gene's germline CDR1 is SGHRS and CDR2 YFSETQ. The CDR3 is 18 residues long. Here the CDR3 DNA reads TGCGCCAGCAGTACCTCCCCGGGACAAAAAACTGGCACCGGGGAGCTGTTTTTT. It translates to CASSTSPGQKTGTGELFF.

This clonotype has at least ten counts. This chain joins TRBV6-5 and TRBJ1-4; D is possibly TRBD1 (5 bases). This CDR3 contains 12 residues. Germline lookup yields CDR1 MNHEY and CDR2 SVGAGI. The germline V and J ends were trimmed by 6 bases and 4 bases, with 6 bases remaining between them. Here the CDR3 reads CASRQGNEKLFF. CDR3 coding DNA: TGTGCCAGCAGGCAGGGTAATGAAAAACTGTTTTTT.

This clonotype was picked up many times. This chain links TRBV2 with TRBJ1-5, with no clear D. Deletions cut 7 bases from V and 3 bases from J, with 7 bases between. The CDR3 runs to 12 residues. Looked up from germline, CDR1 is SNHLY and CDR2 is FYNNEI. The CDR3 here is CASTSFNQPQHF. For the CDR3, the DNA is TGTGCCAGCACAAGCTTCAATCAGCCCCAGCATTTT.

This clonotype was picked up many times. The chain combines TRBV5-1 with TRBJ1-2; D call uncertain. Germline V gives CDR1 SGHRS, CDR2 YFSETQ. The V end lost 4 bases, the J end lost 2 bases, and 3 bases lay between the germline ends. This CDR3 has 11 amino acids. As DNA, the CDR3 is TGCGCCAGCAGCAACAACTATGGCTACACCTTC. Encoded protein: CASSNNYGYTF.

The chain joins TRBV30 to TRBJ2-3, with D tentatively TRBD1 or TRBD2 (5 bases each). V dropped 6 bases and J dropped 3 bases, with 22 bases sitting between them. The CDR3 is made up of 16 amino acids. CDR1 and CDR2 from the germline V gene are GTSNPN and SVGIG (reference sequence). The CDR3 DNA reads as TGTGCCTGCGCCCAGTGGGGCCGTCGAGGGACAGATACGCAGTATTTT. It translates to CACAQWGRRGTDTQYF.